This T cell receptor (beta chain) derives from a study of CD8 T cells in ankylosing spondylitis. TCRdb independently ran MiXCR on the 5' RACE reads; one entry per CDR3 protein. The repertoire has 250,000 or so distinct CDR3 sequences, roughly a tenth of them found once; the top ten carry less than 3%. The CDR3 sequence is 13 residues long. Germline loops: CDR1 DFQATT, CDR2 SNEGSKA (reference sequence). Trimming took off 5 bases at V and 7 bases at J, with 12 bases between the two ends. This clonotype was picked up many times. The origin of this receptor is a male donor with ankylosing spondylitis or in good health (not recorded which). The rearrangement uses TRBV20-1 and TRBJ1-6; weak D call: TRBD1 (5 bases). The sample consisted of blood, either unsorted or a sorted T cell fraction (not recorded which). The CDR3 nucleotides are TGCAGTGCTGAGACGGGACCCAATTCACCCCTCCACTTT. It codes for CSAETGPNSPLHF.